This is a list of T cell receptor beta chains from one sample in a study of response to subunit inactivated influenza vaccine. A single record per CDR3 protein comes from TCRdb applying MiXCR to the RT-PCR reads. The sample consists of hundreds of thousands of distinct CDR3 sequences, 21% of them appearing once. The source material was PBMCs from blood, sampled about 20 months after vaccination. These receptors were taken from a man aged 50 to 75 who received an inactivated influenza vaccine. The CDR3 runs from the conserved cysteine through the conserved F or W. D genes are given only for firm matches. Rows give clone size only sometimes, using once, few, many, or a class for an expanded clone.

abundance | j_gene | d_gene | v_gene | CDR3nt | CDR3aa
few | TRBJ1-1 | . | TRBV18 | TGTGCCAGCTCACAAGGGCCGGGCAACACTGAAGCTTTCTTT | CASSQGPGNTEAFF
. | TRBJ2-5 | TRBD2 | TRBV20-1 | TGCAGTGCTAGAAGTAGCGGGCAAGAGACCCAGTACTTC | CSARSSGQETQYF
few | TRBJ2-7 | TRBD2 | TRBV3-1 | TGTGCCAGCAGCCAAGCTGGACTAGCGGGGGAGCAGTACTTC | CASSQAGLAGEQYF
. | TRBJ1-3 | TRBD1 | TRBV20-1 | TGCAGTGCTGAGCGCGGGACAGGGAGGTATTTT | CSAERGTGRYF
few | TRBJ1-1 | . | TRBV3-1 | TGTGCGCCCGGGACCGCGAGCACTGAAGCTTTCTTT | CAPGTASTEAFF
. | TRBJ2-6 | . | TRBV18 | TGTGCCAGCTCACCAAGGGGGGCCCCGGCCTCTGGGGCCAACGTCCTGACTTTC | CASSPRGAPASGANVLTF
. | TRBJ2-2 | . | TRBV29-1 | TGCAGCGTCAATAGAGGACCCATGACCGGGGAGCTGTTTTTT | CSVNRGPMTGELFF
. | TRBJ2-3 | . | TRBV20-1 | TGCAGTGCTAGCCAAAATGCTCCAGATACGCAGTATTTT | CSASQNAPDTQYF
many | TRBJ2-3 | TRBD2 | TRBV5-1 | TGCGCCAGCAGCTTCGGTCTAGCGGGTCTGGAGGCCACAGATACGCAGTATTTT | CASSFGLAGLEATDTQYF
once | TRBJ2-3 | . | TRBV6-4 | TGTGCCAGCAAAACCGGCCCTTCGGGGGATACGCAGTATTTT | CASKTGPSGDTQYF
many | TRBJ1-4 | TRBD1 | TRBV20-1 | TGCAGTGCTAGAGTCCAAGGGACAGGGGGCCGGGAAAAACTGTTTTTT | CSARVQGTGGREKLFF
. | TRBJ2-3 | . | TRBV12-3/TRBV12-4 | TGTGCCAGCAGTTTAGCGAGGTTCAACACAGATACGCAGTATTTT | CASSLARFNTDTQYF
. | TRBJ2-1 | TRBD1 | TRBV7-6 | TGTGCCAGCAGCTCACAGGGGGAGCAGTTCTTC | CASSSQGEQFF
. | TRBJ1-6 | TRBD1 | TRBV6-2/TRBV6-3 | TGTGCCAGCACCCTATACAGGGGTAACAATTCACCCCTCCACTTT | CASTLYRGNNSPLHF
few | TRBJ1-1 | . | TRBV7-2 | TGTGCCAGCAGCTTAGTGGTGGGCCAGACTGAAGCTTTCTTT | CASSLVVGQTEAFF
. | TRBJ1-3 | . | TRBV5-1 | TGCGCCAGCAGCAACGGACGGAGCTCTGGAAACACCATATATTTT | CASSNGRSSGNTIYF
few | TRBJ2-1 | . | TRBV29-1 | TGCAGCGTTGGTGGATCAGGGAGGCTCTTC | CSVGGSGRLF
. | TRBJ2-7 | . | TRBV18 | TGTGCCAGCTCCGACCAGGGGCACGAGCAGTACTTC | CASSDQGHEQYF
few | TRBJ2-7 | TRBD1 | TRBV29-1 | TGCAGCGTAGCGACAGGGGATAGTTACGAGCAGTACTTC | CSVATGDSYEQYF
. | TRBJ2-2 | . | TRBV18 | TGTGCCAGCTCACCACTCCCGGGGCCGACGAACACCGGGGAGCTGTTTTTT | CASSPLPGPTNTGELFF
many | TRBJ1-6 | TRBD1 | TRBV5-1 | TGCGCCAGCAGCTTGAAACAGGGGAATAATTCACCCCTCCACTTT | CASSLKQGNNSPLHF
. | TRBJ2-7 | . | TRBV3-1 | TGTGCCAGCAGCCTCCTCCGATATAACGAGCAGTACTTC | CASSLLRYNEQYF
. | TRBJ2-5 | . | TRBV10-3 | TGTGCCATCAGTGAGTCGATGGAGACCCAGTACTTC | CAISESMETQYF
. | TRBJ2-7 | . | TRBV27 | TGTGCCAGCAGACTCCCCGGGGGACAGCAGTACTTC | CASRLPGGQQYF
. | TRBJ1-3 | . | TRBV6-1 | TGTGCCAGCAAGAGGACTGGAAACACCATATATTTT | CASKRTGNTIYF